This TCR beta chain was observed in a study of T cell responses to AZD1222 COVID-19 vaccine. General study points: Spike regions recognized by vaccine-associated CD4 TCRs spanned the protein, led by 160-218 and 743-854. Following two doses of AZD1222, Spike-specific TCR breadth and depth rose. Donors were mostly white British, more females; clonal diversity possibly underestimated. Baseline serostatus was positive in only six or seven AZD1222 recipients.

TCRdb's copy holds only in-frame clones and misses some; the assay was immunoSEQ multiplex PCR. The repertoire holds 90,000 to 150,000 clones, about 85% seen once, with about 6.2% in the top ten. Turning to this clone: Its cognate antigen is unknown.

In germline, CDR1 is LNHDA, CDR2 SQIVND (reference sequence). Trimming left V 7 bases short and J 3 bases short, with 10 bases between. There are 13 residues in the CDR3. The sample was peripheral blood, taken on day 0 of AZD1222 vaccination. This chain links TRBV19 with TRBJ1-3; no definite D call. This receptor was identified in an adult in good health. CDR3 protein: CASKRPDGNTIYF. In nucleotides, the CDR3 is TGTGCCAGTAAAAGGCCAGATGGAAACACCATATATTTT.